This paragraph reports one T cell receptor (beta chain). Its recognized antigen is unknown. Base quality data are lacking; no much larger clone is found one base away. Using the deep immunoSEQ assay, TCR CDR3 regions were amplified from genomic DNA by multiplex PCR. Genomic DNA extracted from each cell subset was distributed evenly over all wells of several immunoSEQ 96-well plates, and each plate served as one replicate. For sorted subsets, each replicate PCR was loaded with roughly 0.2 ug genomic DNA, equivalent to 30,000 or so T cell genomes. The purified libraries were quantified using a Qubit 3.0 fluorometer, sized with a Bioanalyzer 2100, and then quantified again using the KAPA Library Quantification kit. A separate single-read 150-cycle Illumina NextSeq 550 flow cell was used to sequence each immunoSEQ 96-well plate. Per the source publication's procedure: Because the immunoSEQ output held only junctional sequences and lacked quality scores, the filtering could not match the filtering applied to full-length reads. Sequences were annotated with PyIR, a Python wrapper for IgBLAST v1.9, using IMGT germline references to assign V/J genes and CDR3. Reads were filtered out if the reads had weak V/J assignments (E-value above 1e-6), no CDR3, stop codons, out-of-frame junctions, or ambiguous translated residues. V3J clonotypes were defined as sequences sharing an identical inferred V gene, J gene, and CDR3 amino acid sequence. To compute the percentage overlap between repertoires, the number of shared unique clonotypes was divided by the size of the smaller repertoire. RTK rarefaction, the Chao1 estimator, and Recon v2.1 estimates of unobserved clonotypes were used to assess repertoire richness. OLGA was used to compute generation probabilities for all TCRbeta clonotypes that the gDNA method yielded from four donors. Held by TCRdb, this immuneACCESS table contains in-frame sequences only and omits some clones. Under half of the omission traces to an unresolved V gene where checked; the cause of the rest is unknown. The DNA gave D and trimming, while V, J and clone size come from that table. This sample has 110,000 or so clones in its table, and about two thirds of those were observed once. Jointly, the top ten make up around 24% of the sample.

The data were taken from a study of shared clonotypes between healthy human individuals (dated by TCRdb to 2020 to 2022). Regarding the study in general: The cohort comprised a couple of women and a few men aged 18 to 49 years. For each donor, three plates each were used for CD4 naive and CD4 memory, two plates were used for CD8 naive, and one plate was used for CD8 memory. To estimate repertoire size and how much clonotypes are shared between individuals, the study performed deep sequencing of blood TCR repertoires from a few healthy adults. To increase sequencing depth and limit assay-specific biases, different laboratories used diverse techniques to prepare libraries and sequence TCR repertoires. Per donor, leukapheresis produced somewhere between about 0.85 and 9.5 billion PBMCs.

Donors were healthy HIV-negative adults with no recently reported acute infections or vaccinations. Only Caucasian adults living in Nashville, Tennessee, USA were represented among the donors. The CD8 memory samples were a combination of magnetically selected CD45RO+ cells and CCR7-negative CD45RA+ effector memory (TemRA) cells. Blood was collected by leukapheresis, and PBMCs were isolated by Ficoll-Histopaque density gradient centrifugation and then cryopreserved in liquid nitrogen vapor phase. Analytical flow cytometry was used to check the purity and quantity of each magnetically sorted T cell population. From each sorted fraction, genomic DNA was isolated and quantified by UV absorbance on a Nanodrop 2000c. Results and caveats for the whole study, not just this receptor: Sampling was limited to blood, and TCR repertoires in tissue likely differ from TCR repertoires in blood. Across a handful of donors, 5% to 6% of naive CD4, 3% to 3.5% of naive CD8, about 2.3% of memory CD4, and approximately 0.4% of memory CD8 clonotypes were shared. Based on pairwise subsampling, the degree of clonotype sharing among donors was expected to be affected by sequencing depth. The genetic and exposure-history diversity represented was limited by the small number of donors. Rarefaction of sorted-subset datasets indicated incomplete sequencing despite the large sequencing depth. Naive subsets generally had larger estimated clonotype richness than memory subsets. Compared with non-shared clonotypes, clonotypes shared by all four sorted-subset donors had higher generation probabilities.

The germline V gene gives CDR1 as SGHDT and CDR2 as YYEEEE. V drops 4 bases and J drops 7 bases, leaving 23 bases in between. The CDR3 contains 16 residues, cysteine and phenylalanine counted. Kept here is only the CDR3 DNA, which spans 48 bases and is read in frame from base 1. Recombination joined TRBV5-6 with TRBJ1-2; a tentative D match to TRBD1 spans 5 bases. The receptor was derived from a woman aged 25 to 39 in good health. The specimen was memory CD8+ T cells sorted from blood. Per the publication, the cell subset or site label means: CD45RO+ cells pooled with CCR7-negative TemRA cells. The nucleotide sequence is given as TGTGCCAGCAGCGTGGGGTCGTCGGGGACCCGCTTTGGCTACACCTTC. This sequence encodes CASSVGSSGTRFGYTF.